The source of this T cell receptor (beta chain) is a study of cytomegalovirus exposure and HLA in healthy donors. Background on the study: The use of the same platform for the 130 or so validation repertoires and the approximately 670 first-cohort repertoires was reported by a later analysis.

Notes on the study in general: CMV antigen specificity of three CMV-associated chains was confirmed in vitro. The authors enumerated 150 to 200 TCR beta chains as linked to cytomegalovirus.

For this clone: Its cognate antigen is unknown.

Only in-frame clones appear in the TCRdb table, and some are missing; sequencing was by immunoSEQ multiplex PCR. The sample has roughly 190,000 clones, more than 70% seen once. The sequenced material came from PBMCs. The receptor was isolated from a woman between 18 and 30 years old in good health and CMV-seronegative.

The CDR3 loop is CASSLQGNADTQYF. CDR3 in DNA: TGCGCCAGCAGCCTTCAGGGGAACGCAGATACGCAGTATTTT. The chain has TRBV4-1 and TRBJ2-3; possibly TRBD1 for D (6 bases). The V gene lost 4 bases and the J gene lost 4 bases, with 12 bases spanning the gap. This CDR3 is built from 14 residues. Germline CDR1 reads MGHRA; CDR2 reads YSYEKL.